The T cell receptor beta chain described here comes from a study of T cell changes during pregnancy in multiple sclerosis. Trimming cost V 4 bases and J 0 bases, with 7 bases left between them. CDR1 is MNHNY, CDR2 SVGAGI, per germline (reference sequence). The CDR3 has 13 amino acids. TCRdb's copy holds only in-frame clones and misses some; the assay was immunoSEQ multiplex PCR. The profile shows around 31,000 clones, around nine tenths of them singletons. The rearrangement uses TRBV6-6 and TRBJ2-7, with a weak D call TRBD1 (5 bases). The source was CD4+ T cells from peripheral blood mononuclear cells, collected in the first trimester of pregnancy. This TCR derives from a female donor with multiple sclerosis, enrolled in a pregnancy study. The CDR3 loop reads CASSSGRSYEQYF. CDR3 DNA sequence: TGTGCCAGCAGTTCAGGGCGCTCCTACGAGCAGTACTTC.